The rows below give T cell receptor beta chains drawn from one sample of a study of blood T cell repertoires in COVID-19. Method: immunoSEQ multiplex PCR; TCRdb's copy keeps in-frame clones and lacks some. The sample shows about 260,000 clones, over 70% of them seen only once. Sequencing used peripheral blood. The receptors here all came from a woman in her sixties or seventies with COVID-19, enrolled during active disease. The CDR3 runs from the conserved cysteine through the conserved F or W. The order of the fields is J gene, CDR3 length, V gene, CDR3 protein.

J gene: TRBJ1-5
CDR3 length: 15
V gene: TRBV27
CDR3 protein: CASSFGLGSNQPQHF

J gene: TRBJ1-1
CDR3 length: 16
V gene: TRBV5-1
CDR3 protein: CASSYLGGPQGSEAFF

J gene: TRBJ1-6
CDR3 length: 14
V gene: TRBV6-5
CDR3 protein: CASSSEGRGSPLHF

J gene: TRBJ2-2
CDR3 length: 15
V gene: TRBV7-2
CDR3 protein: CASRRNGSRFGELFF

J gene: TRBJ1-4
CDR3 length: 15
V gene: TRBV28
CDR3 protein: CASSYTGTLNEKLFF

J gene: TRBJ2-1
CDR3 length: 15
V gene: TRBV5-6
CDR3 protein: CASSFVTSGYNEQFF

J gene: TRBJ1-6
CDR3 length: 14
V gene: TRBV19
CDR3 protein: CASSGGQGSSPLHF

J gene: TRBJ1-2
CDR3 length: 16
V gene: TRBV11-3
CDR3 protein: CASSLKPGVSNYGYTF

J gene: TRBJ2-7
CDR3 length: 13
V gene: TRBV6-5
CDR3 protein: CASRTGSVDEQYF

J gene: TRBJ1-1
CDR3 length: 14
V gene: TRBV3-1/TRBV3-2
CDR3 protein: CASSQGGRDTEAFF

J gene: TRBJ1-3
CDR3 length: 14
V gene: TRBV19
CDR3 protein: CAVYSGGPGNTIYF

J gene: TRBJ1-5
CDR3 length: 14
V gene: TRBV27
CDR3 protein: CASSLRRGAQPQHF

J gene: TRBJ1-5
CDR3 length: 13
V gene: TRBV29-1
CDR3 protein: CSARQGGNQPQHF

J gene: TRBJ2-7
CDR3 length: 14
V gene: TRBV5-1
CDR3 protein: CASSLQGIPYEQYF

J gene: TRBJ2-1
CDR3 length: 15
V gene: TRBV28
CDR3 protein: CASSLPGQYYNEQFF

J gene: TRBJ2-1
CDR3 length: 15
V gene: TRBV30
CDR3 protein: CAWSAGQGAYNEQFF

J gene: TRBJ2-1
CDR3 length: 15
V gene: TRBV4-2
CDR3 protein: CASSPSAGLYNEQFF

J gene: TRBJ1-5
CDR3 length: 18
V gene: TRBV2
CDR3 protein: CASSPGTGNFGSNQPQHF

J gene: TRBJ2-1
CDR3 length: 17
V gene: TRBV4-1
CDR3 protein: CASSQDTSGNSYNEQFF

J gene: TRBJ1-3
CDR3 length: 16
V gene: TRBV6-6
CDR3 protein: CASSYRQGARENTIYF